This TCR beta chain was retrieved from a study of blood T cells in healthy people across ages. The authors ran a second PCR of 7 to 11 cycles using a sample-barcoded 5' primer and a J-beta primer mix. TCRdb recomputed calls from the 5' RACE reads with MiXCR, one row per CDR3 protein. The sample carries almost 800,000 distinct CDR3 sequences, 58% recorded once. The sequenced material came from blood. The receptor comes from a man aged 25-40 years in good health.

The CDR3 loop reads CSARGFVRSYNSPLHF. The CDR3 region has the DNA TGCAGTGCTAGGGGCTTCGTTCGCTCCTATAATTCACCCCTCCACTTT. The chain employs TRBV20-1 and TRBJ1-6; no clear D gene. The germline CDR1 and CDR2 sequences are DFQATT and SNEGSKA (reference sequence). This CDR3 is 16 amino acids long. Trimming removed 3 bases at V and 0 bases at J, with 12 bases between.